These 4 T cell receptor beta chains originate from one sample sequenced in a study of OX40 agonist ivuxolimab in advanced cancers. Only in-frame clones appear in the TCRdb table, and some are missing; sequencing was by immunoSEQ multiplex PCR. The data hold roughly 25,000 clones, with roughly four fifths observed a single time. Sample: CD4+ or CD8+ T cells sorted from blood, taken in a trial of the OX40 agonist ivuxolimab. Receptors originate from an adult with an advanced solid tumor such as melanoma, head and neck, liver or kidney cancer.

V and J are TRBV5-6 and TRBJ2-7, with D perhaps given as TRBD1 or TRBD2 (5 bases each). Per germline, CDR1 SGHDT and CDR2 YYEEEE. The V and J ends lost 7 bases and 0 bases respectively, with 11 bases between them. The CDR3 is 13 amino acids. The DNA of the CDR3 is TGTGCCAGCGTGGGGACGGACTCCTACGAGCAGTACTTC. Translated: CASVGTDSYEQYF.

V usage is TRBV11-2 and J usage is TRBJ2-3; 8 nucleotides align to TRBD2. With 9 bases clipped from V and 6 bases from J, the junction kept 8 bases outside the gene matches. Germline CDR1 is SGHAT and CDR2 is FQNNGV. This CDR3 region has 13 residues. CDR3 sequence reads: CASKPGLGDTQYF. DNA of the CDR3: TGTGCCAGTAAACCGGGACTAGGGGATACGCAGTATTTT.

The genes are TRBV4-1 and TRBJ2-1; TRBD2 matches 10 bases. This CDR3 is built from 15 residues. J lost 6 bases, V lost 5 bases, and 7 bases had no gene match. The germline V gene has CDR1 MGHRA and CDR2 YSYEKL. As DNA, the CDR3 is TGCGCCAGCAGCTTTACTAGCGGGGCCACCAATGAGCAGTTCTTC. Protein: CASSFTSGATNEQFF.

Concerning this clone: Compared with germline, one end of the junction differs, possibly owing to a read error. The chain links TRBV7-6 to TRBJ1-1, with D uncertain. CDR1 and CDR2 (germline): SGHVS, FNYEAQ. CDR3 length equals 13 residues. The CDR3 protein is CASSLELASEAFF. DNA of the CDR3: TGTGCCAGCAGCTTAGAGCTGGCGTCTGAGGCTTTCTTT.